This paragraph reports one T cell receptor beta chain. The record originates from a study of blood T cell repertoires in COVID-19. Study-level information: Spain, Italy and the United States supplied samples that represented acute and convalescent COVID-19. The analysed material was cDNA or gDNA that came from T cells, B-cell-depleted T cells, or PBMCs.

Under the authors' procedure: Nucleated cell number was recorded as an estimate derived from reference gene primer amplification. Assay used: immunoSEQ multiplex PCR; TCRdb lists only in-frame clones, some missing. The D gene and trimming were derived from the DNA, and the V and J assignments and clone size from that table. Of tens of thousands of clones in the sample, about 86% were seen once. The CDR3 is 18 residues long. The V and J ends lost 5 bases and 2 bases, in that order; junction bases with no gene match: 13. CDR1 is PRHDT and CDR2 is FYEKMQ in the germline V gene (reference sequence). This chain connects TRBV13 to TRBJ2-7; 12 bases match TRBD2. This receptor was obtained from a woman of 80 years or more with active or convalescent COVID-19. The sample was peripheral blood. CDR3 bases: TGTGCCAGCAGCCAGGGCGCTAGCGGGAGGGAAATTGCCTACGAGCAGTACTTC. Translating it yields CASSQGASGREIAYEQYF.